This TCR beta chain stems from a study of cytomegalovirus exposure and HLA in healthy donors. Overall study findings and caveats: As a later analysis showed, several of the most significant clusters appeared to be linked to common viral pathogens.

The PCR used 60 Vbeta and 13 Jbeta primers. The repertoire was sequenced with immunoSEQ multiplex PCR; TCRdb's copy has only in-frame clones and lacks some. The sample holds under 200,000 clones, approximately 67% seen once. Points on this clone: Its antigen is not identified.

Germline lookup yields CDR1 SEHNR and CDR2 FQNEAQ (reference sequence). This CDR3 has 13 residues. V was trimmed by 0 bases and J by 10 bases, leaving 10 bases between them. The receptor comes from a woman younger than 35 in good health and CMV-seropositive. The V gene is TRBV7-9, the J gene TRBJ2-1; possibly TRBD2 for D (5 bases). Sequences were obtained from PBMCs. CDR3 nucleotide sequence: TGTGCCAGCAGCTTAGCCGGGGTAAGAGAGCAGTTCTTC. It is translated as CASSLAGVREQFF.